Listed below are T cell receptor beta chains from one sample, sequenced in a study of T-cell reconstitution after alpha-beta-depleted transplantation in children. TCRdb ran MiXCR on the PCR reads and lists one entry per CDR3 protein. The data contain fewer than 700,000 distinct CDR3 sequences, 13% of them singletons. Sequenced material: PBMCs, mostly from graft donor cells, taken 360 days after TCRalphabeta/CD19-depleted stem cell transplant. The receptors were sampled from a male patient under 18 who had a stem cell transplant for acute myeloid leukemia, so the T cells may come from the graft donor. Each CDR3 is given with its conserved first and last residue. A D gene is named only where the DNA matches it firmly. The size field is filled for only some rows; it gives once, few, many or a size class.

NA	TRBV20-1	many	TRBJ2-5	CSARHKETQYF	TGCAGTGCTAGACATAAAGAGACCCAGTACTTC
TRBD1	TRBV29-1	few	TRBJ1-1	CSATHGTGTTEAFF	TGCAGCGCCACCCACGGGACAGGGACCACTGAAGCTTTCTTT
TRBD1	TRBV12-3/TRBV12-4	NA	TRBJ2-1	CASRTGDSYNEQFF	TGTGCCAGCAGAACAGGGGACTCCTACAATGAGCAGTTCTTC
NA	TRBV24-1	few	TRBJ2-5	CDQPAEAIAPGEETQYF	TGTGATCAACCGGCAGAAGCCATCGCCCCGGGTGAAGAGACCCAGTACTTC
NA	TRBV4-2	NA	TRBJ2-3	CASSQGGVTSSTADTQYF	TGTGCCAGCAGCCAAGGGGGGGTGACTAGTTCCACGGCAGATACGCAGTATTTT
TRBD2	TRBV4-3	NA	TRBJ2-5	CASSQDLAGGPEETQYF	TGCGCCAGCAGCCAAGACCTAGCGGGAGGGCCTGAGGAGACCCAGTACTTC
NA	TRBV18	many	TRBJ2-5	CASSPGQSQETQYF	TGTGCCAGCTCACCGGGTCAGTCTCAAGAGACCCAGTACTTC
NA	TRBV30	few	TRBJ2-7	CAWSGGHSYEQYF	TGTGCCTGGAGTGGTGGGCATTCCTACGAGCAGTACTTC
NA	TRBV29-1	NA	TRBJ2-3	CSARTGGADTQYF	TGCAGCGCTAGGACAGGAGGGGCAGATACGCAGTATTTT
NA	TRBV6-2/TRBV6-3	few	TRBJ2-7	CASSLFTGGRYYEQYF	TGTGCCAGCAGTCTGTTCACCGGTGGGAGGTACTACGAGCAGTACTTC
NA	TRBV14	NA	TRBJ2-5	CASSPLGTPEKYQETQYF	TGTGCCAGCAGCCCACTCGGGACCCCTGAAAAGTACCAAGAGACCCAGTACTTC
NA	TRBV29-1	many	TRBJ2-5	CSVDRLPGKGETQYF	TGCAGCGTTGATAGGCTGCCAGGAAAGGGAGAGACCCAGTACTTC
NA	TRBV28	many	TRBJ1-6	CASRALRRLSGSPLHF	TGTGCCAGCAGGGCCCTACGGAGACTATCAGGTTCACCCCTCCACTTT
TRBD2	TRBV27	few	TRBJ2-1	CASSPWVAGGSSYNEQFF	TGTGCCAGCAGCCCTTGGGTAGCGGGAGGGTCTTCCTACAATGAGCAGTTCTTC
NA	TRBV7-2	NA	TRBJ1-2	CASSPAGHIYTF	TGTGCCAGCAGCCCAGCCGGACACATCTACACCTTC
NA	TRBV20-1	few	TRBJ1-2	CSARFAYSNYGYTF	TGCAGTGCTAGATTTGCATACTCTAACTATGGCTACACCTTC
NA	TRBV27	few	TRBJ2-2	CASSLSEHTGELFF	TGTGCCAGCAGTTTATCCGAACACACCGGGGAGCTGTTTTTT
TRBD2	TRBV29-1	few	TRBJ2-7	CSVGGFGLAGRNEQYF	TGCAGCGTTGGGGGGTTCGGACTAGCGGGACGAAACGAGCAGTACTTC
NA	TRBV24-1	NA	TRBJ2-7	CATSDPQGIAYEQYF	TGTGCCACCAGTGACCCACAGGGAATCGCCTACGAGCAGTACTTC
NA	TRBV4-2	NA	TRBJ2-5	CASSPNAGGGSPHQETQYF	TGTGCCAGCAGCCCGAACGCCGGAGGGGGTAGCCCTCATCAAGAGACCCAGTACTTC
NA	TRBV12-3/TRBV12-4	few	TRBJ2-1	CASSLRLTPSYNEQFF	TGTGCCAGCAGTTTACGCCTTACACCGAGCTACAATGAGCAGTTCTTC
NA	TRBV7-6	NA	TRBJ2-1	CASSPFGNEQFF	TGTGCCAGCAGCCCCTTCGGCAATGAGCAGTTCTTC
TRBD2	TRBV12-3/TRBV12-4	NA	TRBJ2-3	CASNPTSGMDTQYF	TGTGCCAGCAACCCGACTAGCGGGATGGATACGCAGTATTTT
NA	TRBV4-3	NA	TRBJ2-1	CASSQHHYNEQFF	TGCGCCAGCAGCCAGCACCACTACAATGAGCAGTTCTTC
TRBD2	TRBV25-1	many	TRBJ2-1	CASSPGLAGVGEQFF	TGTGCCAGCAGTCCCGGACTAGCGGGAGTTGGGGAGCAGTTCTTC
NA	TRBV14	NA	TRBJ1-1	CASSLSPSEITEAFF	TGTGCCAGCAGCCTAAGCCCCTCCGAAATCACTGAAGCTTTCTTT
TRBD2	TRBV15	once	TRBJ2-2	CATAGGIFGTGELFF	TGTGCCACCGCGGGAGGGATTTTCGGCACCGGGGAGCTGTTTTTT